A single sample is the source of the 2 T cell receptor beta chains below, sequenced in a study of T cell clonality in common variable immunodeficiency. Only in-frame clones appear in the TCRdb table, and some are missing; sequencing was by immunoSEQ multiplex PCR. Altogether approximately 75,000 clones were found in the sample, and no singletons occur. The sample was peripheral blood mononuclear cells. Receptor source: a person between 18 and 75 years old in good health.

This clone has ten or more counts. The CDR3 extends 3 residues past the end of the read, so its final part is completed from the germline J gene. V usage is TRBV6-4 and J usage is TRBJ2-5; D is uncertain. The germline V and J ends were trimmed by 3 bases and 2 bases, with 13 bases remaining between them. Germline V gene lookup returns CDR1 MRHNA and CDR2 SNTAGT. CDR3 length: 15 residues. CDR3 region: CASSEDYGPQETQYF. The CDR3 DNA, read in part, is TGTGCCAGCAGTGAAGATTACGGTCCACAAGAGACC.

This clone was recorded many times. The read ends 3 residues shy of where the CDR3 ends; the end is completed using the germline J gene. This chain links TRBV9 with TRBJ2-3; 7 bases are a match to TRBD2. Per germline, CDR1 SGDLS and CDR2 YYNGEE. This CDR3 is 13 amino acids long. The CDR3 spells CASSSPPGLTQYF. The sequenced CDR3 bases are TGTGCCAGCAGCTCACCCCCGGGACTAACG.